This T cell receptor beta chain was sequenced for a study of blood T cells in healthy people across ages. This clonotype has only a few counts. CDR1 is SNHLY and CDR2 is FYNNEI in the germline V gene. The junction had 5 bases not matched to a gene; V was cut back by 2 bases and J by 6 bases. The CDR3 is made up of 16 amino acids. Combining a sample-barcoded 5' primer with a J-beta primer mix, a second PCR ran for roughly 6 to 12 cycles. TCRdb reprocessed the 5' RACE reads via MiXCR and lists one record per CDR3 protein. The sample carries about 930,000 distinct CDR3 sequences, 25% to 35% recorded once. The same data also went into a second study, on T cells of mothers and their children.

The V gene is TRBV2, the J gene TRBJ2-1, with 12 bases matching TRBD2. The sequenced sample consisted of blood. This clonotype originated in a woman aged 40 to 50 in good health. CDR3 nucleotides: TGTGCCAGCAGTGAACGTACTAGCGGGGGGAGCAATGAGCAGTTCTTC. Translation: CASSERTSGGSNEQFF.